Below are 16 T cell receptor beta chains sequenced from a single sample in a study of OX40 agonist ivuxolimab in advanced cancers. Clones were read by immunoSEQ multiplex PCR, and TCRdb kept only the in-frame ones, dropping some. The sample holds about 83,000 clones, about 81% seen once. The sequenced sample was CD4+ or CD8+ T cells sorted from blood, obtained in a trial of the OX40 agonist ivuxolimab. These receptors came from an adult with an advanced solid tumor such as melanoma, head and neck, liver or kidney cancer.

The CDR3 reads CASSHAGIRNQPQHF. The CDR3 nucleotides are TGTGCCAGCTCCCACGCCGGGATCCGCAATCAGCCCCAGCATTTT. The chain joins TRBV28 to TRBJ1-5; D not certain. The CDR3 totals 15 residues. The germline gives CDR1 MDHEN, CDR2 SYDVKM. Trimming pared 8 bases from V and 2 bases from J, leaving 16 bases between.

The chain has TRBV30 and TRBJ1-2; D gene uncertain. The CDR3 length is 11 residues. V was pared by 0 bases and J by 5 bases, with 4 bases between. In germline, CDR1 is GTSNPN, CDR2 SVGIG (reference sequence). The CDR3 DNA follows: TGTGCCTGGAGTGTTGAGTATGGCTACACCTTC. Encoded protein: CAWSVEYGYTF.

This rearrangement joins TRBV7-8 to TRBJ1-2; D remains ambiguous. CDR3 length: 15 amino acids. The ends were cut back, 0 bases at V and 6 bases at J, with 14 bases in the middle. Germline-derived CDR1 and CDR2 are SGHVS and FQNEAQ. CDR3: CASSLARTWGDGYTF. The CDR3, as DNA: TGTGCCAGCAGCTTAGCCCGGACGTGGGGAGATGGCTACACCTTC.

The chain is built from TRBV7-3 and TRBJ2-1, with 7 positions matching TRBD2. V gave up 3 bases and J gave up 7 bases; unmatched junction bases: 6. There are 14 residues in the CDR3. Germline V lookup: CDR1 SGHTA, CDR2 FQGTGA. CDR3 bases: TGTGCCAGCAGCTTGAGTTCTAGCGGAAATGAGCAGTTCTTC. This sequence encodes CASSLSSSGNEQFF. The variable domain in full, completed from reference TRBV7-3 and TRBJ2-1, reads GAGVSQTPSNKVTEKGKYVELRCDPISGHTALYWYRQSLGQGPEFLIYFQGTGAADDSGLPNDRFFAVRPEGSVSTLKIQRTERGDSAVYLCASSLSSSGNEQFFGPGTRLTVL.

This chain links TRBV6-1 with TRBJ1-1; a possible D gene is TRBD1 (6 bases). V was trimmed by 6 bases and J by 0 bases, leaving 11 bases between them. The CDR3 is 14 amino acids. Germline CDR1 MNHNS, CDR2 SASEGT. CDR3 nucleotides: TGTGCCAGCAGAAGGGGGGAGGTGAACACTGAAGCTTTCTTT. It encodes CASRRGEVNTEAFF.

The V gene is TRBV6-6, the J gene TRBJ1-4, with 9 bases fitting TRBD1. The J segment lost 6 bases and the V segment lost 0 bases, leaving 2 bases of the junction unmatched. This CDR3 spans 15 amino acids. Germline V gene data show CDR1 as MNHNY and CDR2 as SVGAGI (reference sequence). The DNA for the CDR3 is TGTGCCAGCAGTTACTCGACAGGGGGGGATGAAAAACTGTTTTTT. Translated: CASSYSTGGDEKLFF.

The rearrangement links TRBV10-3 to TRBJ2-7; 9 nucleotides line up with TRBD1. The CDR3 is 13 amino acids. CDR1 is ENHRY and CDR2 is SYGVKD in the germline V gene. The V gene end was trimmed by 5 bases and the J gene end by 7 bases; junction bases not matched to a gene: 6. The DNA for the CDR3 is TGTGCCATCAGTCCGACAGGGGGACGGGAGCAGTACTTC. Translation gives CAISPTGGREQYF.

The chain has TRBV5-6 and TRBJ1-6; D gene unclear. Germline V gene sequence: CDR1 SGHDT, CDR2 YYEEEE. V lost 0 bases and J 5 bases, leaving 12 bases between the germline ends. The CDR3 is 16 residues long. CDR3: CASSLEAAGDNSPLHF. For the CDR3, the DNA is TGTGCCAGCAGCTTGGAGGCAGCCGGGGATAATTCACCCCTCCACTTT. Filled out from reference TRBV5-6 and TRBJ1-6, the complete variable domain reads DAGVTQSPTHLIKTRGQQVTLRCSPKSGHDTVSWYQQALGQGPQFIFQYYEEEERQRGNFPDRFSGHQFPNYSSELNVNALLLGDSALYLCASSLEAAGDNSPLHFGNGTRLTVT.

V is TRBV21-1 and J is TRBJ2-7; the table's D call, TRBD2, was not checked against the DNA. TRBV21-1 is marked as a pseudogene. CDR3 size: 16 residues. CDR3 protein: CASSKVHWRTPTGQYF. DNA of the CDR3: TGTGCCAGCAGCAAAGTTCACTGGAGGACGCCCACGGGGCAGTACTTC.

The chain carries TRBV30 and TRBJ2-7; 7 bases agree with TRBD2. J lost 12 bases, V lost 2 bases, and 13 bases had no gene match. This CDR3 is built from 13 residues. Germline CDR1 GTSNPN, CDR2 SVGIG (reference sequence). CDR3 nucleotides: TGTGCCTGGAGTTCACGGGGGGAGCTCCCATTGTACTTC. Its translation is CAWSSRGELPLYF.

This sequence joins TRBV5-6 and TRBJ2-5; 10 bases are a match to TRBD1. Near its end, the DNA agrees better with TRBJ2-7, so the J call may be wrong. The CDR3 contains 15 residues. Germline CDR1 and CDR2: SGHDT and YYEEEE. CDR3: CASSWGQGISYEQYF. CDR3 coding DNA: TGTGCCAGCAGCTGGGGACAGGGGATATCCTACGAGCAGTACTTC.

This clone was seen a handful of times. This rearrangement joins TRBV19 to TRBJ1-5, with D unresolved. V was cut by 2 bases and J by 4 bases, with 12 bases left in between. Germline-derived CDR1 and CDR2 are LNHDA and SQIVND (reference sequence). The CDR3 spans 15 residues. CDR3 in DNA: TGTGCCAGTAGTATAAGGGAGATGGGGAATCAGCCCCAGCATTTT. This sequence encodes CASSIREMGNQPQHF. Supplemented by reference TRBV19 and TRBJ1-5, the full variable domain reads DGGITQSPKYLFRKEGQNVTLSCEQNLNHDAMYWYRQDPGQGLRLIYYSQIVNDFQKGDIAEGYSVSREKKESFPLTVTSAQKNPTAFYLCASSIREMGNQPQHFGDGTRLSIL.

This clone occurred once. V usage is TRBV29-1 and J usage is TRBJ2-4; D call uncertain. V shed 7 bases and J shed 0 bases, with 10 bases lying between them. Germline CDR1 reads SQVTM; CDR2 reads ANQGSEA. This CDR3 has 13 residues. The CDR3 DNA is TGCAGCGCTACCCCATCAGCCAAAAACATTCAGTACTTC. Its translation: CSATPSAKNIQYF.

The J gene is TRBJ1-4, the V gene TRBV30; a weak D match, TRBD1 (6 bases). The CDR3 loop spans 13 amino acids. V dropped 4 bases and J dropped 8 bases, with 14 bases sitting between them. Germline lookup yields CDR1 GTSNPN and CDR2 SVGIG (reference sequence). DNA of the CDR3: TGTGCCTGGAACGGGGGCCGCGGAGAAAAACTGTTTTTT. Amino acids: CAWNGGRGEKLFF.

This clone came up once. This rearrangement joins TRBV6-5 to TRBJ1-6; no clear D gene. Germline V CDR1 and CDR2: MNHEY, SVGAGI. Trimming cost V 0 bases and J 5 bases, with 11 bases left between them. The CDR3 contains 16 residues. CDR3 sequence (DNA): TGTGCCAGCAGTTACTCGAAACCAGAAAATAATTCACCCCTCCACTTT. This codes for CASSYSKPENNSPLHF.

This clone was recorded a few times. J is TRBJ2-1 and V is TRBV5-6; 9 positions match TRBD1. The V and J ends lost 5 bases and 4 bases, in that order; junction bases with no gene match: 7. This CDR3 is built from 15 residues. Germline CDR1 SGHDT, CDR2 YYEEEE. CDR3 sequence reads: CASRDDGTGYNEQFF. CDR3 DNA: TGTGCCAGCAGGGATGACGGGACAGGGTACAATGAGCAGTTCTTC.